The next 3 T cell receptor beta chains were all read from a single sample in a study of T cells in Graves' hyperthyroidism and ophthalmopathy. TCR beta CDR3 regions were amplified from RNA transcripts. First-round RT-PCR with HTBI primers amplified the TCR CDR3 region. TCRdb re-analysed the multiplex PCR reads in MiXCR, keeping a single row per CDR3 protein. The sample contains nearly 600,000 distinct CDR3 sequences, approximately 14% of which appear only once. The sequencing input was blood. Receptors were obtained from a woman aged 18-29 years with Graves' ophthalmopathy.

The sample holds a few counts of this clonotype. V and J are TRBV4-3 and TRBJ1-1; unclear D gene. With 5 bases removed from V and 2 bases from J, the gap between germline ends came to 12 bases. Germline V CDR1 and CDR2: LGHNA, YSLEER. There are 14 residues in the CDR3. CDR3 in amino acids: CASSFGDSNTEAFF. The CDR3 region has the DNA TGCGCCAGCAGCTTCGGGGATTCAAACACTGAAGCTTTCTTT.

As regards this clonotype: This may be a read error, as it is one base from a much larger clone. The chain uses TRBV3-1 and TRBJ2-1, with 8 bases fitting TRBD2. This CDR3 contains 17 residues. The germline V gene encodes CDR1 LGHDT and CDR2 YNNKEL (reference sequence). The CDR3 nucleotides are TGTGCCAGCAGCCTTACCGGACTAGCTGTCTCCCACAATGAGCAGTTCTTC. This encodes CASSLTGLAVSHNEQFF.

This clonotype has at least ten counts. The junction departs from the called germline gene at one end, perhaps through a read error. The CDR3 nucleotides are TGTGCCAGCAGACAGGGCACTGAAGCTTTCTTT. It encodes CASRQGTEAFF. The J gene is TRBJ1-1, the V gene TRBV5-1; 7 bases are shared with TRBD1. The germline gives CDR1 SGHRS, CDR2 YFSETQ. The CDR3 runs to 11 residues.